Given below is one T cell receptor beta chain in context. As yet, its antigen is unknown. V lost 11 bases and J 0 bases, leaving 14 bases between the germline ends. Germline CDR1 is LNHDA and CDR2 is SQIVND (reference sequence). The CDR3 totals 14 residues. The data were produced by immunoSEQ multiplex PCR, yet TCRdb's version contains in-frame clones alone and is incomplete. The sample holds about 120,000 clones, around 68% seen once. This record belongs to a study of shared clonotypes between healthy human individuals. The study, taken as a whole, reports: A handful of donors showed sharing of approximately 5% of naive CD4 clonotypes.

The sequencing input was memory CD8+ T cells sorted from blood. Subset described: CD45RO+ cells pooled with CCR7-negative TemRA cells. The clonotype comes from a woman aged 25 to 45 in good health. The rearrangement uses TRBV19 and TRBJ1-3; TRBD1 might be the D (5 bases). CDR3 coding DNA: TGTGCCTCATCACAGGTAACCTCTGGAAACACCATATATTTT. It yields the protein CASSQVTSGNTIYF.